The sequence of this T cell receptor (beta chain) was determined in a study of blood T cell repertoires in COVID-19. Across the study: Sources were T cells, B-cell-depleted T cells, or PBMCs; the material itself was cDNA or gDNA.

Per the original data handling: Amplification with reference gene primers provided the estimates of nucleated cell counts. Some clones are missing from TCRdb's copy, which holds only in-frame ones; the method was immunoSEQ multiplex PCR. That table gives V, J and clone size, and the DNA gave D and trimming. The table records about 150,000 clones, around 78% of them present only once. Trimming stripped 6 bases from V and 2 bases from J, with 16 bases between. The germline V gene has CDR1 ENHRY and CDR2 SYGVKD. CDR3 length equals 15 residues. The TCR was taken from a man older than 75 with acute or convalescent COVID-19. The sample was peripheral blood. The chain carries TRBV10-3 and TRBJ2-5; D may be TRBD2 (6 bases). CDR3 residues: CAISASGGTQETQYF. The CDR3 region has the DNA TGTGCCATCAGCGCATCCGGGGGAACACAAGAGACCCAGTACTTC.